These T cell receptor beta chains were read from a single sample in a study of T cells in Graves' hyperthyroidism and ophthalmopathy. TCRdb reprocessed the multiplex PCR reads with MiXCR, giving one entry per CDR3 protein. This sample has about 350,000 distinct CDR3 sequences, with approximately 16% found just once. The sequenced material came from blood. The receptors stem from a woman aged 55-75 years with Graves' ophthalmopathy. Both conserved end residues are part of each CDR3. A D gene is named only where the DNA matches it firmly. The listing skips clone size in some rows; elsewhere it reads once, few, many or a size class.

D gene: TRBD2; clone size: few; V gene: TRBV6-1; J gene: TRBJ2-3; CDR3 DNA: TGTGCCAGCAGTTCCGGGTTGGCGGGAGTCCACTATACGCAGTATTTT; CDR3 protein: CASSSGLAGVHYTQYF
D gene: -; clone size: -; V gene: TRBV6-1; J gene: TRBJ1-6; CDR3 DNA: TGTGCCAGCAGTGAACCTCAGGGTACGGGCTCACCCCTCCACTTT; CDR3 protein: CASSEPQGTGSPLHF
D gene: TRBD2; clone size: few; V gene: TRBV5-1; J gene: TRBJ2-3; CDR3 DNA: TGCGCCAGCAGCTTCGCGGGAGTCCCCTCTAGCACAGATACGCAGTATTTT; CDR3 protein: CASSFAGVPSSTDTQYF
D gene: TRBD1; clone size: many; V gene: TRBV24-1; J gene: TRBJ2-7; CDR3 DNA: TGTGCCACCAGTGACCCCGGACAGGGGGCCTACGAGCAGTACTTC; CDR3 protein: CATSDPGQGAYEQYF
D gene: -; clone size: many; V gene: TRBV5-1; J gene: TRBJ2-7; CDR3 DNA: TGCGCCAGCAGCTTGGCGTCGCGGGCGGCCTACGAGCAGTACTTC; CDR3 protein: CASSLASRAAYEQYF
D gene: -; clone size: few; V gene: TRBV11-2; J gene: TRBJ1-3; CDR3 DNA: TGTGCCAGCAGCCCCTCCGGGTACTCTGGAAACACCATATATTTT; CDR3 protein: CASSPSGYSGNTIYF
D gene: TRBD2; clone size: few; V gene: TRBV7-2; J gene: TRBJ2-2; CDR3 DNA: TGTGCCAGCAGCCCCGGGACTAGCGGGAGGGACGGGGAGCTGTTTTTT; CDR3 protein: CASSPGTSGRDGELFF
D gene: -; clone size: many; V gene: TRBV29-1; J gene: TRBJ2-7; CDR3 DNA: TGCAGCGTTCAACTAGGGGGACTAAATGGCTACGAGCAGTACTTC; CDR3 protein: CSVQLGGLNGYEQYF
D gene: TRBD2; clone size: many; V gene: TRBV28; J gene: TRBJ2-7; CDR3 DNA: TGTGCCAGCAGTTCACTAGCGGGAGGGATTACCTACGAGCAGTACTTC; CDR3 protein: CASSSLAGGITYEQYF
D gene: TRBD1; clone size: few; V gene: TRBV20-1; J gene: TRBJ2-3; CDR3 DNA: TGCAGTGCTAGGTCCGGGACAGGGTACACAGATACGCAGTATTTT; CDR3 protein: CSARSGTGYTDTQYF
D gene: -; clone size: few; V gene: TRBV15; J gene: TRBJ2-1; CDR3 DNA: TGTGCCACCAGCAGAGGAGAGTCCAATGAGCAGTTCTTC; CDR3 protein: CATSRGESNEQFF
D gene: -; clone size: few; V gene: TRBV6-2/TRBV6-3; J gene: TRBJ2-7; CDR3 DNA: TGTGCCAGCAGTTACAGTAGAACCTCCGACGAGCAGTACTTC; CDR3 protein: CASSYSRTSDEQYF